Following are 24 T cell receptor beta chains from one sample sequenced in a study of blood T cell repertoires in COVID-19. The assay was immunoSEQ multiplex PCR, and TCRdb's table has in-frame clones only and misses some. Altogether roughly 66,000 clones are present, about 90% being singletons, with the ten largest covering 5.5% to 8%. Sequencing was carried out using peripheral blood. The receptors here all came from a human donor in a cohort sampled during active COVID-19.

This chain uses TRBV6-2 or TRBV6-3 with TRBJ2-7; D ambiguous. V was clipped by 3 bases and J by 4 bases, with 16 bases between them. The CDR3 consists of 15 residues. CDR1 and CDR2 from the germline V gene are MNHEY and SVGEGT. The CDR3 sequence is CASSYDDGSRYEQYF. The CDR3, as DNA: TGTGCCAGCAGTTATGATGACGGGTCGAGGTACGAGCAGTACTTC.

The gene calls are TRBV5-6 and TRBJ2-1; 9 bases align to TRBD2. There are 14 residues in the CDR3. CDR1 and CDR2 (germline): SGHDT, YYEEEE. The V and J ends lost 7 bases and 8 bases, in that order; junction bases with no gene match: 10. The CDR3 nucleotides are TGTGCCAGCCACCGTCTAGCGGGATTACATGAGCAGTTCTTC. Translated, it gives CASHRLAGLHEQFF.

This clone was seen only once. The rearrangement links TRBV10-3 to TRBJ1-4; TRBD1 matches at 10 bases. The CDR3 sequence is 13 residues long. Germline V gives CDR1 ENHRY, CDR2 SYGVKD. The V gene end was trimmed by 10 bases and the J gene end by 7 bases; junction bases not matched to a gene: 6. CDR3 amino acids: CATSTGGGEKLFF. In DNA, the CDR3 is TGTGCCACTTCGACAGGGGGCGGTGAAAAACTGTTTTTT.

The chain's CDR3 is CASSLGRTNEKLFF. The CDR3 nucleotides read TGCGCCAGCAGCTTGGGGAGAACTAATGAAAAACTGTTTTTT. This chain uses TRBV5-1 with TRBJ1-4; no firm D call. The CDR3 has 14 residues. Germline-derived CDR1 and CDR2 are SGHRS and YFSETQ. V lost 0 bases to trimming and J lost 1 base, with 4 bases between them.

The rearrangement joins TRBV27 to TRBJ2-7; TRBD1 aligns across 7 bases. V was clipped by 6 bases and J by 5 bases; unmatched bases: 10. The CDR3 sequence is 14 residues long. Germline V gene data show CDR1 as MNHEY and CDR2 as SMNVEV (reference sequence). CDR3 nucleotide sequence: TGTGCCAGCAGCCTCCGGGACAGCCTGGACGAGCAGTACTTC. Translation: CASSLRDSLDEQYF.

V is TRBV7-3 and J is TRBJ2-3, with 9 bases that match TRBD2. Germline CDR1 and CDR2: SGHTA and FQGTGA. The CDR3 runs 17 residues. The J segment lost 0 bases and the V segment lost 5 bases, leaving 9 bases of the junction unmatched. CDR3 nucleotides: TGTGCCAGCAGCCATAGATTAGCGGGAGAGAGCACAGATACGCAGTATTTT. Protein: CASSHRLAGESTDTQYF.

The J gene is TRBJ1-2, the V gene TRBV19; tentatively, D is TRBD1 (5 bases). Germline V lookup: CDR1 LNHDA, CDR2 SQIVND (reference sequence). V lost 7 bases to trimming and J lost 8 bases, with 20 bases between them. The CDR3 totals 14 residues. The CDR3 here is CASTSPGLAGGYTF. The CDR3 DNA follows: TGTGCCAGTACCTCCCCAGGCCTCGCAGGGGGCTACACCTTC.

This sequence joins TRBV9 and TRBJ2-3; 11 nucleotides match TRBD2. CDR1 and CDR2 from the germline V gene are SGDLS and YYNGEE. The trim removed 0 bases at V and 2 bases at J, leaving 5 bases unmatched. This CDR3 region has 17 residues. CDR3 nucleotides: TGTGCCAGCAGCGTAGGAACTAGCGGGGGAAACACAGATACGCAGTATTTT. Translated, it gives CASSVGTSGGNTDTQYF.

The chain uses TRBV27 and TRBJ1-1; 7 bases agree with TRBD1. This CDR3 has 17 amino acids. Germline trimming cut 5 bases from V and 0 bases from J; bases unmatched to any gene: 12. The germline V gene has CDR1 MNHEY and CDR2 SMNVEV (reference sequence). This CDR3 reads CASSSLQGGGMNTEAFF. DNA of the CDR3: TGTGCCAGCAGTAGCCTCCAGGGGGGTGGGATGAACACTGAAGCTTTCTTT.

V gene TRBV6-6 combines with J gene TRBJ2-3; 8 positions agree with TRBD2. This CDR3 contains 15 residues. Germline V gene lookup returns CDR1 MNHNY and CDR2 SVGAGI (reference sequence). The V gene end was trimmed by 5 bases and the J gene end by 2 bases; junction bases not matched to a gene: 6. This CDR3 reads CASSRVAGSTDTQYF. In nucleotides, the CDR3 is TGTGCCAGCAGTCGAGTAGCGGGGTCCACAGATACGCAGTATTTT.

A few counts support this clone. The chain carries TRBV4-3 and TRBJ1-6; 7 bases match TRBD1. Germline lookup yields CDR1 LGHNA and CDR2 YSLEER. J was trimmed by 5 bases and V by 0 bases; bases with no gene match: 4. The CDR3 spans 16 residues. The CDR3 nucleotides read TGCGCCAGCAGCCAAGACGACAGGGTGAATAATTCACCCCTCCACTTT. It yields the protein CASSQDDRVNNSPLHF.

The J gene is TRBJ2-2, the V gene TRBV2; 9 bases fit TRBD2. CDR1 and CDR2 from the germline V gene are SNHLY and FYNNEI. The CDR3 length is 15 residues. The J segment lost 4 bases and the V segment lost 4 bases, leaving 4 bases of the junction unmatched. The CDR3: CASSGLAVATGELFF. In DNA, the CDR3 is TGTGCCAGCAGTGGACTAGCGGTAGCCACCGGGGAGCTGTTTTTT. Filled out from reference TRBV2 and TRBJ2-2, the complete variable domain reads EPEVTQTPSHQVTQMGQEVILRCVPISNHLYFYWYRQILGQKVEFLVSFYNNEISEKSEIFDDQFSVERPDGSNFTLKIRSTKLEDSAMYFCASSGLAVATGELFFGEGSRLTVL.

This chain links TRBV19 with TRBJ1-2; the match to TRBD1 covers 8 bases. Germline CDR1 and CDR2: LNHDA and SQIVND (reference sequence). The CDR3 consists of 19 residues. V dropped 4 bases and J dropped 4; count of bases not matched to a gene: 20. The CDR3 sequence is CASSTPRPSDRGKPYGYTF. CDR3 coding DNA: TGTGCCAGTAGTACTCCCCGGCCCTCCGACAGGGGAAAACCCTATGGCTACACCTTC.

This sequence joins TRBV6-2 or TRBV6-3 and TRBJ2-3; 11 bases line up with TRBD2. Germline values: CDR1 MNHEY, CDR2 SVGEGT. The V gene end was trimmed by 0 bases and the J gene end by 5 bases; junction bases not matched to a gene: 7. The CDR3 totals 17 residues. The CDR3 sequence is CASSYSRGLAVQDTQYF. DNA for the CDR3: TGTGCCAGCAGTTACTCCCGGGGACTAGCGGTACAAGATACGCAGTATTTT.

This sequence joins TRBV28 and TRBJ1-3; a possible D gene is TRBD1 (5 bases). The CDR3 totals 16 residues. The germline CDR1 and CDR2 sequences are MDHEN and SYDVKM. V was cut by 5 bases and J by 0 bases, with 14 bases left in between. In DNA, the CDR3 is TGTGCCAGCAGTGCCCCCGGGGGGAGCTCTGGAAACACCATATATTTT. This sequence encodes CASSAPGGSSGNTIYF.

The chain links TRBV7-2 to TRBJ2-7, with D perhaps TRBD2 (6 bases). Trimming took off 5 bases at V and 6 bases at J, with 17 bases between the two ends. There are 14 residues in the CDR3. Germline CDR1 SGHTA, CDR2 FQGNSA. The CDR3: CASSAIGGNGEQYF. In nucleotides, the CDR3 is TGTGCCAGCAGCGCGATTGGCGGGAATGGCGAGCAGTACTTC.

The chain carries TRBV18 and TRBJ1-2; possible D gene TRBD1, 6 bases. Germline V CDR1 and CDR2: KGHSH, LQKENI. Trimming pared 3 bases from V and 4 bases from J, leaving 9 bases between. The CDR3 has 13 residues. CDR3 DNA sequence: TGTGCCAGCTCACCCGGACAGCTCTATGGCTACACCTTC. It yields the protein CASSPGQLYGYTF.

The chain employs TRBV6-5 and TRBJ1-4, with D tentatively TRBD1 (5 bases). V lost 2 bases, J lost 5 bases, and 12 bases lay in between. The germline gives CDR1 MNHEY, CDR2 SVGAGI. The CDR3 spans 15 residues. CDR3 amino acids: CASSYRGPANEKLFF. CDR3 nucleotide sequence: TGTGCCAGCAGTTACAGGGGCCCCGCCAATGAAAAACTGTTTTTT.

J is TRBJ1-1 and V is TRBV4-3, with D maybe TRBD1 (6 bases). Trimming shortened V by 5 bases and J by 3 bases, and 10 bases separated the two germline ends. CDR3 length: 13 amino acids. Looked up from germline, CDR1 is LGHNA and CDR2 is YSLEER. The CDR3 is CASSSQGDTEAFF. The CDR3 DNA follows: TGCGCCAGCAGCTCACAGGGAGACACTGAAGCTTTCTTT.

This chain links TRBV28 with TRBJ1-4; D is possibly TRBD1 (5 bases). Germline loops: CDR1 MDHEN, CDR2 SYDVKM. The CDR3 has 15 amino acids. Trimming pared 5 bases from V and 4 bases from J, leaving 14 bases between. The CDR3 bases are TGTGCCAGCAGTCCCAGTTTCAGGGTTAATGAAAAACTGTTTTTT. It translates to CASSPSFRVNEKLFF.

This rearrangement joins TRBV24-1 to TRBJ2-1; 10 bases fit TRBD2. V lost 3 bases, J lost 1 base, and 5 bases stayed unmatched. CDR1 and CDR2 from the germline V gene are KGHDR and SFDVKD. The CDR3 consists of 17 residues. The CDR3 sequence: CATSDPGLAISYNEQFF. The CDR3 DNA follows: TGTGCCACCAGTGATCCGGGACTAGCGATTTCCTACAATGAGCAGTTCTTC.

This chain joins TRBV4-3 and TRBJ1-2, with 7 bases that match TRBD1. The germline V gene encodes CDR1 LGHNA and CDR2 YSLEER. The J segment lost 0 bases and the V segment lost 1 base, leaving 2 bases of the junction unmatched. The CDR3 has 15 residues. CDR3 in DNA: TGCGCCAGCAGCCAAGCGGGGACAGCTAACTATGGCTACACCTTC. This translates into CASSQAGTANYGYTF.

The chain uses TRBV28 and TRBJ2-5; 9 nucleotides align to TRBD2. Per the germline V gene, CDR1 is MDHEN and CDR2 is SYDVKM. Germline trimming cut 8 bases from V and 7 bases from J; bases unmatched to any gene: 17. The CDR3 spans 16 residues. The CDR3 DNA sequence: TGTGCCAGCTGGGGGAGGGCACTAGCGGGCCTGGGGACCCAGTACTTC. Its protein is CASWGRALAGLGTQYF.

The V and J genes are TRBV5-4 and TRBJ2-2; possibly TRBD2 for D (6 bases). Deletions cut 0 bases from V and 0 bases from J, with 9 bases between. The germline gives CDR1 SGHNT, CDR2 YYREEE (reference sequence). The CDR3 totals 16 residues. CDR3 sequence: CASSLDSGSNTGELFF. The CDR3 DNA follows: TGTGCCAGCAGCTTGGATAGCGGTTCGAACACCGGGGAGCTGTTTTTT.